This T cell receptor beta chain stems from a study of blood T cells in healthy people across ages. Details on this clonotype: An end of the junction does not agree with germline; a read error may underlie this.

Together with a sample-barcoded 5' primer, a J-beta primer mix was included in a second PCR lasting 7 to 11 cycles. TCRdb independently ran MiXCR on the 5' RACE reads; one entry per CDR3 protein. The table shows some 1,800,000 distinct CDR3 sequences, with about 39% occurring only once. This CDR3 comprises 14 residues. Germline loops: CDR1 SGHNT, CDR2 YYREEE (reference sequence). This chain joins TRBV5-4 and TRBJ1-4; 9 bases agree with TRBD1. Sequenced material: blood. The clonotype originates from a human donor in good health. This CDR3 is CASSSGQGPEKRFF. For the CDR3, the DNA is TGTGCCAGCAGCTCGGGACAGGGACCTGAAAAACGGTTTTTT.